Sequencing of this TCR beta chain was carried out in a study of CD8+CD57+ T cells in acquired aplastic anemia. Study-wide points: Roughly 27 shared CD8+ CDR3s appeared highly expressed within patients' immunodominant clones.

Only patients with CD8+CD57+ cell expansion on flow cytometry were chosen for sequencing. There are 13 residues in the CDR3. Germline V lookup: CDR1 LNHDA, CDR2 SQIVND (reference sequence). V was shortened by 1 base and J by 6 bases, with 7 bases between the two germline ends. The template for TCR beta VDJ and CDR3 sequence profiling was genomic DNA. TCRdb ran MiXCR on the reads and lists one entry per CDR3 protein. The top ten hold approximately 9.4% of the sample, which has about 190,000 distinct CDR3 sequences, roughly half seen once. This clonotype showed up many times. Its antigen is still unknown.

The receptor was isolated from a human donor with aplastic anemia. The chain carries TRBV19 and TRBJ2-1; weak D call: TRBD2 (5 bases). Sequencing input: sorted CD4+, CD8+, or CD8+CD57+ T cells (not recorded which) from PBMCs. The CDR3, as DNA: TGTGCCAGTAGTATAGGTGAGGGCAATGAGCAGTTCTTC. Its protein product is CASSIGEGNEQFF.